This record looks at one T cell receptor (beta chain) sequence and its context. This sample was taken from a study of blood T cell repertoires in COVID-19. Study in general: COVID-19 samples collected from the United States, Italy and Spain covered acute and convalescent phases.

Recruited during active infection, patients (from Seattle) were subsequently followed longitudinally. Measured with immunoSEQ multiplex PCR; TCRdb has only the in-frame clones, and not every one. The sample carries 250,000 to 400,000 clones, 75% to 90% recorded once. Trimming took off 3 bases at V and 2 bases at J, with 11 bases between the two ends. The CDR3 covers 15 residues. Germline lookup yields CDR1 WSHSY and CDR2 SAAADI. The sample consisted of peripheral blood. The chain links TRBV10-2 to TRBJ1-5, with D maybe TRBD1 (6 bases). This clonotype originated in a woman in her thirties with COVID-19, enrolled during active disease. This CDR3 reads CASSEGQIGNQPQHF. Here the CDR3 DNA reads TGCGCCAGCAGTGAAGGACAGATCGGCAATCAGCCCCAGCATTTT.